These T cell receptor beta chains were read from a single sample in a study of T-cell reconstitution after alpha-beta-depleted transplantation in children. Each CDR3 protein gets one entry after TCRdb re-called the PCR reads with MiXCR. The table includes roughly 300,000 distinct CDR3 sequences, more than 9% detected once. Specimen: PBMCs from the stem cell graft donor, collected from the stem cell graft. The source of these receptors is a human donor who donated a stem cell graft to a child with SCID. Both conserved end residues are part of each CDR3. D genes are given only for firm matches. Clone size is stated in some rows and not others, as once, few, many or a class when expanded.

j_call: TRBJ1-1
clone_size: few
v_call: TRBV9
d_call: TRBD1
cdr3_aa: CASSSRGLNTEAFF
cdr3_nt: TGTGCCAGCAGCTCAAGGGGGCTGAACACTGAAGCTTTCTTT

j_call: TRBJ1-1
clone_size: many
v_call: TRBV5-1
d_call: NA
cdr3_aa: CASSLNVPGSEAFF
cdr3_nt: TGCGCCAGCAGCTTGAACGTCCCGGGGTCTGAAGCTTTCTTT

j_call: TRBJ2-7
clone_size: NA
v_call: TRBV4-2
d_call: NA
cdr3_aa: CASSHPGGTYEQYF
cdr3_nt: TGTGCCAGCAGCCACCCCGGGGGAACCTACGAGCAGTACTTC

j_call: TRBJ1-1
clone_size: few
v_call: TRBV11-2
d_call: NA
cdr3_aa: CASSWMGNTEAFF
cdr3_nt: TGTGCCAGCAGCTGGATGGGGAACACTGAAGCTTTCTTT

j_call: TRBJ2-7
clone_size: NA
v_call: TRBV20-1
d_call: TRBD1
cdr3_aa: CSASRGTGSSYEQYF
cdr3_nt: TGCAGTGCTTCAAGGGGGACAGGGAGCTCCTACGAGCAGTACTTC

j_call: TRBJ2-3
clone_size: NA
v_call: TRBV18
d_call: NA
cdr3_aa: CASSPRVTDTQYF
cdr3_nt: TGTGCCAGCTCACCACGGGTCACAGATACGCAGTATTTT

j_call: TRBJ2-1
clone_size: many
v_call: TRBV7-3
d_call: TRBD1
cdr3_aa: CASSLGTGAHSNEQFF
cdr3_nt: TGTGCCAGCAGCTTAGGGACAGGGGCACACTCCAATGAGCAGTTCTTC

j_call: TRBJ2-5
clone_size: few
v_call: TRBV7-8
d_call: NA
cdr3_aa: CASSFGFLQETQYF
cdr3_nt: TGTGCCAGCAGCTTCGGGTTCCTTCAAGAGACCCAGTACTTC

j_call: TRBJ2-7
clone_size: few
v_call: TRBV6-1
d_call: NA
cdr3_aa: CASSLVGDVTTYEQYF
cdr3_nt: TGTGCCAGCAGCTTGGTAGGTGACGTTACTACCTACGAGCAGTACTTC

j_call: TRBJ2-3
clone_size: few
v_call: TRBV9
d_call: NA
cdr3_aa: CASSVFFGSGTDTQYF
cdr3_nt: TGTGCCAGCAGCGTATTCTTTGGGAGCGGCACAGATACGCAGTATTTT

j_call: TRBJ1-4
clone_size: NA
v_call: TRBV5-1
d_call: TRBD1
cdr3_aa: CASSLRQGEEKLFF
cdr3_nt: TGCGCCAGCAGCCTACGACAGGGAGAGGAAAAACTGTTTTTT

j_call: TRBJ2-2
clone_size: NA
v_call: TRBV20-1
d_call: TRBD2
cdr3_aa: CSARRTSGDSGELFF
cdr3_nt: TGCAGTGCGAGAAGGACTAGCGGGGATTCCGGGGAGCTGTTTTTT

j_call: TRBJ2-5
clone_size: NA
v_call: TRBV11-2
d_call: NA
cdr3_aa: CASSLDLLGETQYF
cdr3_nt: TGTGCCAGCAGCTTAGATTTGCTCGGGGAGACCCAGTACTTC

j_call: TRBJ2-7
clone_size: few
v_call: TRBV12-3/TRBV12-4
d_call: TRBD2
cdr3_aa: CASSEGAGVDSYEQYF
cdr3_nt: TGTGCCAGCAGTGAAGGGGCGGGGGTTGACTCCTACGAGCAGTACTTC

j_call: TRBJ2-3
clone_size: few
v_call: TRBV4-2
d_call: NA
cdr3_aa: CASSQDGALGTDTQYF
cdr3_nt: TGTGCCAGCAGCCAAGATGGGGCCCTGGGCACAGATACGCAGTATTTT

j_call: TRBJ2-2
clone_size: many
v_call: TRBV5-1
d_call: TRBD1
cdr3_aa: CASSKGASLNTGELFF
cdr3_nt: TGCGCCAGCAGCAAGGGGGCGTCCCTAAACACCGGGGAGCTGTTTTTT

j_call: TRBJ2-1
clone_size: NA
v_call: TRBV6-1
d_call: TRBD2
cdr3_aa: CASSPLAGGLGEQFF
cdr3_nt: TGTGCCAGCAGTCCCCTAGCGGGGGGCCTTGGGGAGCAGTTCTTC

j_call: TRBJ1-4
clone_size: NA
v_call: TRBV28
d_call: TRBD1
cdr3_aa: CASRAGTAGEKLFF
cdr3_nt: TGTGCCAGCAGGGCCGGGACAGCGGGTGAAAAACTGTTTTTT

j_call: TRBJ1-6
clone_size: NA
v_call: TRBV25-1
d_call: NA
cdr3_aa: CASSELTSLHF
cdr3_nt: TGTGCCAGCAGTGAACTGACCAGCCTCCACTTT

j_call: TRBJ1-1
clone_size: NA
v_call: TRBV27
d_call: TRBD1
cdr3_aa: CASSHPGQGVTEAFF
cdr3_nt: TGTGCCAGCAGTCACCCCGGACAGGGAGTGACAGAAGCTTTCTTT

j_call: TRBJ1-5
clone_size: many
v_call: TRBV7-8
d_call: NA
cdr3_aa: CASRLDVGQFRGGFQPQHF
cdr3_nt: TGTGCCAGCAGATTAGATGTAGGACAGTTCCGGGGTGGGTTTCAGCCCCAGCATTTT

j_call: TRBJ1-5
clone_size: NA
v_call: TRBV29-1
d_call: NA
cdr3_aa: CSVGLNNQPQHF
cdr3_nt: TGCAGCGTCGGACTGAACAATCAGCCCCAGCATTTT

j_call: TRBJ2-3
clone_size: NA
v_call: TRBV3-1
d_call: TRBD2
cdr3_aa: CASSQGVEERGKDTQYF
cdr3_nt: TGTGCCAGCAGCCAAGGGGTCGAGGAGCGGGGGAAGGATACGCAGTATTTT

j_call: TRBJ1-5
clone_size: few
v_call: TRBV24-1
d_call: NA
cdr3_aa: CATSEDIGQPQHF
cdr3_nt: TGTGCCACCAGTGAAGATATTGGTCAGCCCCAGCATTTT

j_call: TRBJ2-1
clone_size: few
v_call: TRBV12-3/TRBV12-4
d_call: NA
cdr3_aa: CASSDGQPLYNEQFF
cdr3_nt: TGTGCCAGCAGCGACGGACAGCCTCTTTACAATGAGCAGTTCTTC

j_call: TRBJ2-4
clone_size: NA
v_call: TRBV5-4
d_call: TRBD1
cdr3_aa: CASSMGQFTSKNIQYF
cdr3_nt: TGTGCCAGCAGCATGGGACAGTTTACTTCCAAAAACATTCAGTACTTC

j_call: TRBJ2-7
clone_size: NA
v_call: TRBV5-1
d_call: TRBD2
cdr3_aa: CASSSVGGSAYEQYF
cdr3_nt: TGCGCCAGCTCCTCGGTCGGGGGGTCCGCCTACGAGCAGTACTTC

j_call: TRBJ2-1
clone_size: few
v_call: TRBV27
d_call: NA
cdr3_aa: CASSFYMSRHNEQFF
cdr3_nt: TGTGCCAGCAGTTTCTATATGTCTAGGCACAATGAGCAGTTCTTC

j_call: TRBJ1-6
clone_size: NA
v_call: TRBV5-1
d_call: NA
cdr3_aa: CASSFSGSGSPLHF
cdr3_nt: TGCGCCAGCAGCTTTTCGGGTTCCGGCTCACCCCTCCACTTT

j_call: TRBJ2-1
clone_size: NA
v_call: TRBV20-1
d_call: TRBD2
cdr3_aa: CSARAPGLAGGNEQFF
cdr3_nt: TGCAGTGCTAGAGCCCCGGGACTAGCGGGGGGAAATGAGCAGTTCTTC

j_call: TRBJ1-6
clone_size: NA
v_call: TRBV10-3
d_call: NA
cdr3_aa: CAISEGLSTYNSPLHF
cdr3_nt: TGTGCCATCAGTGAGGGACTGAGCACCTATAATTCACCCCTCCACTTT

j_call: TRBJ1-3
clone_size: many
v_call: TRBV12-3/TRBV12-4
d_call: NA
cdr3_aa: CASSPNTDSGNTIYF
cdr3_nt: TGTGCCAGCAGCCCTAATACAGACTCTGGAAACACCATATATTTT

j_call: TRBJ2-3
clone_size: NA
v_call: TRBV5-1
d_call: TRBD2
cdr3_aa: CASSGASGGDTQYF
cdr3_nt: TGCGCCAGCAGCGGGGCTAGCGGGGGAGATACGCAGTATTTT

j_call: TRBJ2-1
clone_size: once
v_call: TRBV7-9
d_call: TRBD2
cdr3_aa: CASSPTGTSGVHNEQFF
cdr3_nt: TGTGCCAGCAGCCCCACCGGGACTAGCGGGGTCCACAATGAGCAGTTCTTC

j_call: TRBJ2-1
clone_size: few
v_call: TRBV5-1
d_call: NA
cdr3_aa: CASSLQGFYNEQFF
cdr3_nt: TGCGCCAGCAGCTTGCAGGGTTTTTACAATGAGCAGTTCTTC

j_call: TRBJ1-2
clone_size: NA
v_call: TRBV12-3/TRBV12-4
d_call: TRBD1
cdr3_aa: CASSPQGGVYGYTF
cdr3_nt: TGTGCCAGCAGCCCCCAGGGGGGGGTATATGGCTACACCTTC

j_call: TRBJ2-1
clone_size: few
v_call: TRBV12-3/TRBV12-4
d_call: NA
cdr3_aa: CASSPAQGNYNEQFF
cdr3_nt: TGTGCCAGCAGCCCTGCCCAGGGGAACTACAATGAGCAGTTCTTC

j_call: TRBJ2-1
clone_size: NA
v_call: TRBV7-3
d_call: TRBD2
cdr3_aa: CASSFGSGGSYNEQFF
cdr3_nt: TGTGCCAGCAGCTTCGGAAGCGGGGGCTCCTACAATGAGCAGTTCTTC

j_call: TRBJ2-1
clone_size: NA
v_call: TRBV5-5
d_call: TRBD1
cdr3_aa: CASSLRLTGDNEQFF
cdr3_nt: TGTGCCAGCAGCTTGAGGCTGACAGGGGACAATGAGCAGTTCTTC

j_call: TRBJ2-1
clone_size: NA
v_call: TRBV7-8
d_call: TRBD2
cdr3_aa: CASSYTSGGHYNEQFF
cdr3_nt: TGTGCCAGCAGCTATACTAGCGGGGGGCATTACAATGAGCAGTTCTTC

j_call: TRBJ2-1
clone_size: few
v_call: TRBV7-7
d_call: NA
cdr3_aa: CASSPRGSGGMNEQFF
cdr3_nt: TGTGCTAGCAGCCCCCGGGGTAGCGGAGGAATGAATGAGCAGTTCTTC

j_call: TRBJ1-4
clone_size: NA
v_call: TRBV12-3/TRBV12-4
d_call: TRBD1
cdr3_aa: CASRPGTGEKLFF
cdr3_nt: TGTGCCAGCAGACCCGGGACAGGTGAAAAACTGTTTTTT

j_call: TRBJ2-5
clone_size: few
v_call: TRBV20-1
d_call: NA
cdr3_aa: CSAQTRGPNQETQYF
cdr3_nt: TGCAGTGCTCAAACTAGGGGACCGAACCAAGAGACCCAGTACTTC

j_call: TRBJ2-6
clone_size: few
v_call: TRBV7-9
d_call: NA
cdr3_aa: CASSGSGANVLTF
cdr3_nt: TGTGCCAGCAGCGGGTCTGGGGCCAACGTCCTGACTTTC

j_call: TRBJ2-7
clone_size: NA
v_call: TRBV9
d_call: TRBD1
cdr3_aa: CASSVGQGGDYEQYF
cdr3_nt: TGTGCCAGCAGCGTAGGACAGGGTGGGGACTACGAGCAGTACTTC

j_call: TRBJ2-7
clone_size: medium-sized
v_call: TRBV4-2
d_call: NA
cdr3_aa: CASSQYRDISYEQYF
cdr3_nt: TGTGCCAGCAGCCAGTACCGGGACATCTCCTACGAGCAGTACTTC

j_call: TRBJ2-3
clone_size: few
v_call: TRBV10-3
d_call: NA
cdr3_aa: CAISERERLGTDTQYF
cdr3_nt: TGTGCCATCAGTGAAAGGGAGCGACTGGGCACAGATACGCAGTATTTT

j_call: TRBJ2-7
clone_size: many
v_call: TRBV5-1
d_call: NA
cdr3_aa: CASSLAGDEQYF
cdr3_nt: TGCGCCAGCAGCTTGGCGGGGGACGAGCAGTACTTC

j_call: TRBJ1-4
clone_size: few
v_call: TRBV9
d_call: NA
cdr3_aa: CASSASSATNEKLFF
cdr3_nt: TGTGCCAGCAGCGCCTCATCTGCAACTAATGAAAAACTGTTTTTT

j_call: TRBJ2-1
clone_size: NA
v_call: TRBV20-1
d_call: TRBD1
cdr3_aa: CSAPPGQGPNEQFF
cdr3_nt: TGCAGTGCCCCACCGGGACAGGGCCCCAATGAGCAGTTCTTC

j_call: TRBJ2-7
clone_size: few
v_call: TRBV18
d_call: NA
cdr3_aa: CASSPPSTNEQYF
cdr3_nt: TGTGCCAGCTCACCACCGTCGACGAACGAGCAGTACTTC

j_call: TRBJ2-3
clone_size: few
v_call: TRBV18
d_call: NA
cdr3_aa: CASSPLDSGTQYF
cdr3_nt: TGTGCCAGCTCACCACTTGACTCGGGTACGCAGTATTTT

j_call: TRBJ2-3
clone_size: few
v_call: TRBV7-2
d_call: TRBD1
cdr3_aa: CASSSGTGGAADTQYF
cdr3_nt: TGTGCCAGCAGCTCGGGCACAGGGGGCGCCGCAGATACGCAGTATTTT

j_call: TRBJ1-2
clone_size: NA
v_call: TRBV15
d_call: TRBD1
cdr3_aa: CATSRAGLGDRESNYGYTF
cdr3_nt: TGTGCCACCAGCAGAGCGGGCCTAGGAGACAGGGAGTCTAACTATGGCTACACCTTC

j_call: TRBJ1-1
clone_size: NA
v_call: TRBV12-3/TRBV12-4
d_call: NA
cdr3_aa: CASSGGKAFF
cdr3_nt: TGTGCCAGCAGCGGGGGTAAAGCTTTCTTT

j_call: TRBJ2-7
clone_size: NA
v_call: TRBV5-1
d_call: TRBD2
cdr3_aa: CASSSGLAGVTSYEQYF
cdr3_nt: TGCGCCAGCAGCTCCGGACTAGCGGGGGTAACCTCCTACGAGCAGTACTTC

j_call: TRBJ2-3
clone_size: NA
v_call: TRBV20-1
d_call: NA
cdr3_aa: CSARVRTPGTDTQYF
cdr3_nt: TGCAGTGCCCGAGTCCGGACACCGGGCACAGATACGCAGTATTTT

j_call: TRBJ2-1
clone_size: NA
v_call: TRBV6-5
d_call: NA
cdr3_aa: CASSYAGGNEQFF
cdr3_nt: TGTGCCAGCAGTTACGCGGGCGGGAATGAGCAGTTCTTC

j_call: TRBJ2-2
clone_size: NA
v_call: TRBV20-1
d_call: TRBD1
cdr3_aa: CSARPGQGAVTGELFF
cdr3_nt: TGCAGTGCTAGACCGGGACAGGGGGCAGTCACCGGGGAGCTGTTTTTT

j_call: TRBJ1-2
clone_size: NA
v_call: TRBV27
d_call: TRBD1
cdr3_aa: CASSPSGQKYGYTF
cdr3_nt: TGTGCCAGCAGTCCGTCGGGACAGAAGTATGGCTACACCTTC